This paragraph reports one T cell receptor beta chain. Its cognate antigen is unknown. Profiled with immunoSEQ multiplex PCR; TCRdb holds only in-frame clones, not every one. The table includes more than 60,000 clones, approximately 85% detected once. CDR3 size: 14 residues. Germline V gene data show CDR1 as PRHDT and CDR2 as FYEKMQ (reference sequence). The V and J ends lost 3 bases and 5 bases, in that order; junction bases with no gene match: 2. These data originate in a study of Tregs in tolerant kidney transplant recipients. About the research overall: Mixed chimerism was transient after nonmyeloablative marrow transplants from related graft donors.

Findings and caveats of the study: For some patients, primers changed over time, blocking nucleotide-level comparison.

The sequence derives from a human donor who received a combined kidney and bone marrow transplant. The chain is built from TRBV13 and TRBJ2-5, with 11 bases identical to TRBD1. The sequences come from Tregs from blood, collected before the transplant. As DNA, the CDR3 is TGTGCCAGCAGCTTCGGACAGGGGGCTGAGACCCAGTACTTC. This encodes CASSFGQGAETQYF. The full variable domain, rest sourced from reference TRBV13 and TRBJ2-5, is AAGVIQSPRHLIKEKRETATLKCYPIPRHDTVYWYQQGPGQDPQFLISFYEKMQSDKGSIPDRFSAQQFSDYHSELNMSSLELGDSALYFCASSFGQGAETQYFGPGTRLLVL.